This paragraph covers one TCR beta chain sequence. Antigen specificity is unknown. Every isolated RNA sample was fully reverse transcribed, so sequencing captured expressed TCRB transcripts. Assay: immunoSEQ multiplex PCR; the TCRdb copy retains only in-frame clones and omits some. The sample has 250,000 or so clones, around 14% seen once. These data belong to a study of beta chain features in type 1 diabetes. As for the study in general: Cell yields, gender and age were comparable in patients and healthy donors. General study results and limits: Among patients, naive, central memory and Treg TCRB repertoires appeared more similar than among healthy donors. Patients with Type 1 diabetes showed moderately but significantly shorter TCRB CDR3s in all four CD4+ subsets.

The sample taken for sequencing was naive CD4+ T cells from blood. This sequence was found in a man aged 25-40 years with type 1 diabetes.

CDR3 sequence reads: CASSLTGGDEQFF. Written as DNA, the CDR3 is TGTGCCAGCAGCTTGACGGGCGGGGATGAGCAGTTCTTC. The chain uses TRBV5-4 and TRBJ2-1; weak D call: TRBD2 (6 bases). V lost 1 base and J 8 bases, leaving 10 bases between the germline ends. Germline V CDR1 and CDR2: SGHNT, YYREEE (reference sequence). The CDR3 extends over 13 amino acids.